The clone carrying this T cell receptor beta chain was picked up a small number of times. Its specificity is not known. These data belong to a study of T cell repertoires in cytomegalovirus infection. Study details: Indications of both CMV infection and matching HLA type were provided by public TCR beta signatures.

Study-wide results and limits: Ex vivo, HLA-C-restricted CMV-specific TCR beta clonotypes prevailed over the rest of the response. Accumulated public TCR beta family frequency recognized individuals carrying CMV together with the relevant HLA.

V dropped 4 bases and J dropped 14; count of bases not matched to a gene: 5. The CDR3 has 12 amino acids. The V gene's germline CDR1 is SNHLY and CDR2 FYNNEI. MiXCR, run by TCRdb on the reads, gives a single entry per CDR3 protein. Of around 440,000 distinct CDR3 sequences listed, roughly 10% were seen once; the top ten hold approximately 10%. The sequence was obtained from a human donor in good health (CMV status not recorded). Some clones in this sample may be carry-over from other donors' samples. The J gene is TRBJ2-1, the V gene TRBV2, with 10 bases that match TRBD1. Sample: PBMCs. The CDR3 sequence: CASSGRDRGKFF. The CDR3 coding sequence is TGTGCCAGCAGTGGACGGGACAGGGGAAAGTTCTTC.